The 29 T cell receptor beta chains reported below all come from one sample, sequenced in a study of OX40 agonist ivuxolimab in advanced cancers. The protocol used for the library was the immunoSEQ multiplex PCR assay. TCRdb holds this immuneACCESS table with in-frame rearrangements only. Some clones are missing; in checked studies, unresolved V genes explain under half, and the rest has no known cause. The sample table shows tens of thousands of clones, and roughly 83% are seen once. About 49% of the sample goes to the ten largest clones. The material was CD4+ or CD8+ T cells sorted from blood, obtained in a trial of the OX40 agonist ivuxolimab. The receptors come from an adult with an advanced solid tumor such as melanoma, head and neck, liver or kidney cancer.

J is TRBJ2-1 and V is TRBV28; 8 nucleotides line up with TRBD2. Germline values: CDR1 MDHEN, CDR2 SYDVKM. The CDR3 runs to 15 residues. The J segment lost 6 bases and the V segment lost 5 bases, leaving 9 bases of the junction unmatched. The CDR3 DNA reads TGTGCCAGCAGTCCCCGATCCGGGAGGGCCAATGAGCAGTTCTTC. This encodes CASSPRSGRANEQFF.

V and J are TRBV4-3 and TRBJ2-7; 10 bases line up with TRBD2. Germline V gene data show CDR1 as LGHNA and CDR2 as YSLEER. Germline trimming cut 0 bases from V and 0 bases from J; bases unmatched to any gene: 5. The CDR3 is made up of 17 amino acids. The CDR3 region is CASSQDVASGGSYEQYF. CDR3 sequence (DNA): TGCGCCAGCAGCCAAGATGTGGCTAGCGGGGGCTCCTACGAGCAGTACTTC.

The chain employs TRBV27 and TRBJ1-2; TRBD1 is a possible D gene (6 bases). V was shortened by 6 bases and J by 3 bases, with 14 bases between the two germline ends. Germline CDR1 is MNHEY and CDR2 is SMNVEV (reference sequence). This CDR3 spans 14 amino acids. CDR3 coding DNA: TGTGCCAGCAGCCACGGGGGCGCGGACTATGGCTACACCTTC. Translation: CASSHGGADYGYTF.

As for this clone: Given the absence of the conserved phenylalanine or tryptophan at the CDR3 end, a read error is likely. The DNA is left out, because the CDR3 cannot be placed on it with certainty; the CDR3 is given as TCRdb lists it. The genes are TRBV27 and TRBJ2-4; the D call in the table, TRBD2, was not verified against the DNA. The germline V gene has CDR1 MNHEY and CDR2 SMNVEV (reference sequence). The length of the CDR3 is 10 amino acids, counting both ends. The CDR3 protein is CASTRLDWTI.

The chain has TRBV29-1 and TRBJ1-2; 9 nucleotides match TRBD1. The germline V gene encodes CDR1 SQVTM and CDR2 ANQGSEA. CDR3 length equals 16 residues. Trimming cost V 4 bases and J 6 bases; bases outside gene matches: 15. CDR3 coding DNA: TGCAGCGTTGTACTGACAGGGGGTGAATTTGGGGATGGCTACACCTTC. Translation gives CSVVLTGGEFGDGYTF.

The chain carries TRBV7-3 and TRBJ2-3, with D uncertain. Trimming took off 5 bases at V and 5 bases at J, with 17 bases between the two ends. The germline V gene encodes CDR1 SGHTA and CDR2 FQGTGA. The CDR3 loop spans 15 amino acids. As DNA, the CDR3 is TGTGCCAGCAGCCCTGAGGACCGGATAGGAGATACGCAGTATTTT. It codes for CASSPEDRIGDTQYF.

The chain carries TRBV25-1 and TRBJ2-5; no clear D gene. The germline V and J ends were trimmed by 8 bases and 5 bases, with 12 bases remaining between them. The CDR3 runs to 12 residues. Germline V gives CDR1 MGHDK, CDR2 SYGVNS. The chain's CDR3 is CASSSHAETQYF. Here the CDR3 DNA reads TGTGCCAGCTCCTCACACGCGGAGACCCAGTACTTC.

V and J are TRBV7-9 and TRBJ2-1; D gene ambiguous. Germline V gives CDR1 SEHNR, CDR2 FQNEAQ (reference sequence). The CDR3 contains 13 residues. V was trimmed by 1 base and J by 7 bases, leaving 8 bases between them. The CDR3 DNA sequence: TGTGCCAGCAGCTTAGGCCTCTCGAATGAGCAGTTCTTC. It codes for CASSLGLSNEQFF. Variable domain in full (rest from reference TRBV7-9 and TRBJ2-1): DTGVSQNPRHKITKRGQNVTFRCDPISEHNRLYWYRQTLGQGPEFLTYFQNEAQLEKSRLLSDRFSAERPKGSFSTLEIQRTEQGDSAMYLCASSLGLSNEQFFGPGTRLTVL.

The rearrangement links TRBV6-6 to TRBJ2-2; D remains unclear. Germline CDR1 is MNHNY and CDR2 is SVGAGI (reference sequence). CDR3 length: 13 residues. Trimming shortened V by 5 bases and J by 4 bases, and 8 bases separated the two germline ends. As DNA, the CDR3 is TGTGCCAGCAGTCCAAGCGTCACCGGGGAGCTGTTTTTT. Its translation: CASSPSVTGELFF.

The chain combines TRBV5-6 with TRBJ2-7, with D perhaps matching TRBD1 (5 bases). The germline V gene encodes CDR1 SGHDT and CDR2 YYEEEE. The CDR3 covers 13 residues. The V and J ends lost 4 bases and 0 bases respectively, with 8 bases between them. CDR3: CASSSDSSYEQYF. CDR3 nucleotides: TGTGCCAGCAGCAGCGACAGCTCCTACGAGCAGTACTTC.

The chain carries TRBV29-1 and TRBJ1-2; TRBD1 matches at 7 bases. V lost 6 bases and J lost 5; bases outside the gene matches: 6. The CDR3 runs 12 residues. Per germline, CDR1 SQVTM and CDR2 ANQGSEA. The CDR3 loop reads CSVEGAGYGYTF. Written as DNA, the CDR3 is TGCAGCGTCGAGGGGGCAGGGTATGGCTACACCTTC.

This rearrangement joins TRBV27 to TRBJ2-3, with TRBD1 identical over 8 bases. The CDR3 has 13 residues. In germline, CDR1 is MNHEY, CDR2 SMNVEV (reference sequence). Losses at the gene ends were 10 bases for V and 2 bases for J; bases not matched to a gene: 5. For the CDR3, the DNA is TGTGCCACGAGACAGGGGCCCACAGATACGCAGTATTTT. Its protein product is CATRQGPTDTQYF.

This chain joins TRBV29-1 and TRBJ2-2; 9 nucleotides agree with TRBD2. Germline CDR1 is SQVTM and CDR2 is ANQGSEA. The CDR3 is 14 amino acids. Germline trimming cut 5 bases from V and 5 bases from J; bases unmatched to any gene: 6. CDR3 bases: TGCAGCGTTATGAGCGGGAGGAGGACCGGGGAGCTGTTTTTT. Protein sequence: CSVMSGRRTGELFF.

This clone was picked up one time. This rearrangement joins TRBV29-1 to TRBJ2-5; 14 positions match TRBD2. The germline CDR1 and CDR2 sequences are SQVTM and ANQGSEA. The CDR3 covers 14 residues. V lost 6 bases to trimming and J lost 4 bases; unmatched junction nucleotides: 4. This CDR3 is CSVRLAGGPETQYF. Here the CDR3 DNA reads TGCAGCGTCCGACTAGCGGGAGGGCCAGAGACCCAGTACTTC.

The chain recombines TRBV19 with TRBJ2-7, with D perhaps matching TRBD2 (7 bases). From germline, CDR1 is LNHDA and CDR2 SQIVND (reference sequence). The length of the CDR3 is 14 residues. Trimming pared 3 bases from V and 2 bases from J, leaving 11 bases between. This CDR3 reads CASSMGGDTYEQYF. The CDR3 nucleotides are TGTGCCAGTAGTATGGGAGGGGACACCTACGAGCAGTACTTC.

As DNA, the CDR3 is TGTGCCAGCAGCCCCAGAACAGGGAGTCTTCCCACAGATACGCAGTATTTT. Translating it yields CASSPRTGSLPTDTQYF. This chain links TRBV11-2 with TRBJ2-3; perhaps TRBD1 as D (6 bases). V lost 5 bases and J lost 2, with 20 bases in between. Germline V gives CDR1 SGHAT, CDR2 FQNNGV. CDR3 size: 17 residues.

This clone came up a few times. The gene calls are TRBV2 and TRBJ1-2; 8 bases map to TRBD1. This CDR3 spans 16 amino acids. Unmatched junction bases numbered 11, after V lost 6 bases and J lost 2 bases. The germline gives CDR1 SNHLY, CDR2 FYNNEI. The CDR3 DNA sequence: TGTGCCAGCAGCTTAGGCAGGGGGCATGGGAACTATGGCTACACCTTC. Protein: CASSLGRGHGNYGYTF.

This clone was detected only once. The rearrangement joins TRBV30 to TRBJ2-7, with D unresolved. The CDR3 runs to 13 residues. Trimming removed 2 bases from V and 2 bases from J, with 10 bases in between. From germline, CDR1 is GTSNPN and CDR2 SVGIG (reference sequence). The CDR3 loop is CAWSRDGPYEQYF. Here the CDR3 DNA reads TGTGCCTGGAGTCGAGACGGACCCTACGAGCAGTACTTC.

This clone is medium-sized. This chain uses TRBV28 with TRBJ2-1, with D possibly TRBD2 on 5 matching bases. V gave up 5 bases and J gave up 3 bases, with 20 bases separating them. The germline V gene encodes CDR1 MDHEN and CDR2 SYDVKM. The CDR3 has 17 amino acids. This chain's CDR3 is CASSAEGDQSFYNEQFF. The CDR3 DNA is TGTGCCAGCAGTGCCGAGGGAGACCAATCCTTCTACAATGAGCAGTTCTTC.

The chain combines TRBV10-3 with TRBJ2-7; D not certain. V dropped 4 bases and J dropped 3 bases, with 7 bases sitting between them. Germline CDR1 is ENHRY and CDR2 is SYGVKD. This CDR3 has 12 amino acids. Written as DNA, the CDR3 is TGTGCCATCAGTGGACCCTACTACGAGCAGTACTTC. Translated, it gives CAISGPYYEQYF.

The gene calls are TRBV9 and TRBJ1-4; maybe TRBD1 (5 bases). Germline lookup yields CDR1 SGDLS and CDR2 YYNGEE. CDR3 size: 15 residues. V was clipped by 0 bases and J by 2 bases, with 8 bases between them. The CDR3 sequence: CASSVGGGTNEKLFF. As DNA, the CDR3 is TGTGCCAGCAGCGTAGGCGGGGGGACTAATGAAAAACTGTTTTTT.

The CDR3 is CASSPPVGVLGRYSNQPQHF. The CDR3 DNA reads as TGTGCCAGCAGTCCCCCTGTTGGGGTCCTCGGAAGGTATAGCAATCAGCCCCAGCATTTT. The chain recombines TRBV28 with TRBJ1-5; D unclear. V lost 5 bases to trimming and J lost 0 bases, with 26 bases between them. Germline assignment: CDR1 MDHEN and CDR2 SYDVKM. The CDR3 consists of 20 residues.

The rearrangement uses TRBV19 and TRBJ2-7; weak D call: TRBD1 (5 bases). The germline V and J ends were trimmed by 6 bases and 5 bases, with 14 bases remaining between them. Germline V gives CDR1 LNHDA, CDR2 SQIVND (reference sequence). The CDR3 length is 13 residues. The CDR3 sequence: CASSNLPGNEQYF. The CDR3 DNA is TGTGCCAGTAGCAACCTGCCAGGGAACGAGCAGTACTTC.

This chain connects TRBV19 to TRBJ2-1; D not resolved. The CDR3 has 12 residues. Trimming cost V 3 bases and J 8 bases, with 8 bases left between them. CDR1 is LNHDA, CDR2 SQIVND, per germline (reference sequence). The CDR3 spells CASSIWGDEQFF. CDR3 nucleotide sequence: TGTGCCAGTAGTATCTGGGGTGATGAGCAGTTCTTC.

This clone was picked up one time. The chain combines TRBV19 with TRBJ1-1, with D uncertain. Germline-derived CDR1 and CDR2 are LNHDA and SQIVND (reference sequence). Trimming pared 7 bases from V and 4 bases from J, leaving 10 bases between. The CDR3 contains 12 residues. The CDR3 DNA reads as TGTGCCAGTATGGCTCAGAGCACTGAAGCTTTCTTT. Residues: CASMAQSTEAFF.

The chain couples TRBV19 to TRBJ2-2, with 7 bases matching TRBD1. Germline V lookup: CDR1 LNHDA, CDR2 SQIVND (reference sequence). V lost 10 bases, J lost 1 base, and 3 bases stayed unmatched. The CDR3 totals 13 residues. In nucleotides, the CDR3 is TGTGCCACCGACAGGGTGAACACCGGGGAGCTGTTTTTT. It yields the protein CATDRVNTGELFF.

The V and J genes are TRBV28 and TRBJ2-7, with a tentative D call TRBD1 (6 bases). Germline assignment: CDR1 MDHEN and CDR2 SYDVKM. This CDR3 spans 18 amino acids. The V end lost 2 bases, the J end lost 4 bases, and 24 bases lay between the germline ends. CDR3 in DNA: TGTGCCAGCAGTTTAGAGGGGGTCGCGGTGTTCCCCTCTTACGAGCAGTACTTC. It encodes CASSLEGVAVFPSYEQYF. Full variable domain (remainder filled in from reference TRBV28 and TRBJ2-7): DVKVTQSSRYLVKRTGEKVFLECVQDMDHENMFWYRQDPGLGLRLIYFSYDVKMKEKGDIPEGYSVSREKKERFSLILESASTNQTSMYLCASSLEGVAVFPSYEQYFGPGTRLTVT.

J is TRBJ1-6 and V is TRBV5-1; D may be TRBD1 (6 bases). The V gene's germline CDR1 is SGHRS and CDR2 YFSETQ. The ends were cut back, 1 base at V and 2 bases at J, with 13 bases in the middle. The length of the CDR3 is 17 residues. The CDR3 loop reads CASSLNTRGTYNSPLHF. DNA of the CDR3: TGCGCCAGCAGCTTGAACACCAGGGGAACCTATAATTCACCCCTCCACTTT.

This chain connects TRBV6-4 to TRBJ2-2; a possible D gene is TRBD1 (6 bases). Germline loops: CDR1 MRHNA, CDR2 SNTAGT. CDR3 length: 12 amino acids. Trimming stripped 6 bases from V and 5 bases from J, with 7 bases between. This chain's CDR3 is CASRQGTGELFF. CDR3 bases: TGTGCCAGCAGGCAGGGGACCGGGGAGCTGTTTTTT.